This T cell receptor beta chain was profiled in a study of OX40 agonist ivuxolimab in advanced cancers. On the study more broadly: A mean age of approximately 58 years, range 23 to 79, was recorded, and over 65% were male. General study findings and limits: CD4+ and CD8+ blood T cells expanded clonally by week 6 at 0.1 to 3.0 mg/kg. There were also nonresponders showing low normalized T-cell clonal expansion.

On this clone: Its antigen is unknown.

Assay used: immunoSEQ multiplex PCR; TCRdb lists only in-frame clones, some missing. Found here are some 83,000 clones, approximately 89% of them singletons; the top ten hold roughly 0.79%. Germline V gene lookup returns CDR1 MNHEY and CDR2 SMNVEV (reference sequence). This CDR3 is built from 13 residues. Trimming shortened V by 6 bases and J by 3 bases, and 11 bases separated the two germline ends. The origin of this receptor is an adult with an advanced solid tumor such as melanoma, head and neck, liver or kidney cancer. The V gene is TRBV27, the J gene TRBJ1-2; tentatively, D is TRBD1 (6 bases). The specimen was CD4+ or CD8+ T cells sorted from blood, collected in a trial of the OX40 agonist ivuxolimab. CDR3 amino acids: CASRGTGYYGYTF. The CDR3, as DNA: TGTGCCAGCAGGGGTACAGGGTACTATGGCTACACCTTC.